The sequence of this T cell receptor (beta chain) was determined in a study of identical twins. CDR1 SGHRS and CDR2 YFSETQ come from the germline V gene. J gave up 5 bases and V 0 bases, and 10 bases lay outside the gene matches. CDR3 size: 17 residues. Findings and limits, study-wide: Conclusions were drawn cross-sectionally by statistical analysis, without following the same donors.

From the 5' RACE reads, TCRdb called clonotypes with MiXCR, one entry per CDR3 protein. Among hundreds of thousands of distinct CDR3 sequences listed, around 6% were seen once. Comments on this clonotype: Antigen unknown.

The material sequenced was naive T cells sorted from blood. The TCR originated in a man aged 18 to 29 in good health. V is TRBV5-1 and J is TRBJ1-1, with TRBD1 identical over 10 bases. CDR3 DNA sequence: TGCGCCAGCAGCTTGGGGACAGGGGGTGGTGTTGAGACTGAAGCTTTCTTT. Encoded protein: CASSLGTGGGVETEAFF. Based on the CDR3 plus reference TRBV5-1 and TRBJ1-1, the full variable domain is KAGVTQTPRYLIKTRGQQVTLSCSPISGHRSVSWYQQTPGQGLQFLFEYFSETQRNKGNFPGRFSGRQFSNSRSEMNVSTLELGDSALYLCASSLGTGGGVETEAFFGQGTRLTVV.